This TCR beta chain emerged from a study of cytomegalovirus exposure and HLA in healthy donors. The CDR3 spans 11 residues. V was clipped by 7 bases and J by 5 bases, with 11 bases between them. Germline V gives CDR1 DFQATT, CDR2 SNEGSKA (reference sequence). Researchers ran the PCR with 60 Vbeta and 13 Jbeta primers. The repertoire was sequenced with immunoSEQ multiplex PCR; TCRdb's copy has only in-frame clones and lacks some. This table has under 250,000 clones, around 80% appearing once. V and J are TRBV20-1 and TRBJ1-1; D is ambiguous. This clonotype was sampled from a boy under 18 in good health and CMV-seronegative. Material for sequencing was PBMCs. The CDR3, as DNA: TGCAGTGTTCTACGAGAGACTGAAGCTTTCTTT. This gives the protein CSVLRETEAFF.